These 11 T cell receptor beta chains originate from one sample sequenced in a study of shared clonotypes between healthy human individuals (dated by TCRdb to about 2020). CD8 naive samples consisted of CD45RO-negative cells that were positively selected for CCR7, yielding a CD45RA+CCR7+ population without TemRA cells. Libraries were constructed by the immunoSEQ multiplex PCR assay. TCRdb mirrors the immuneACCESS table, restricted to in-frame sequences. Some clones are absent from its copies; in checked studies, under half trace to an unresolved V gene, and the reason for the others is unknown. The sample includes around 2,000,000 clones, with about 95% observed a single time. The top ten constitute 1.1% of the sample. The sample consisted of naive CD8+ T cells sorted from blood. Sample cell subset or site, as interpreted from the label and publication: CD45RA+CCR7+. The receptor source for this set is a man aged 18-30 years in good health.

This chain joins TRBV6-5 and TRBJ2-7, with a tentative D call TRBD2 (6 bases). V gave up 0 bases and J gave up 3 bases, with 15 bases separating them. The V gene's germline CDR1 is MNHEY and CDR2 SVGAGI. There are 16 residues in the CDR3. The chain's CDR3 is CASSYSMGGGDYEQYF. CDR3 bases: TGTGCCAGCAGTTACTCGATGGGTGGAGGGGACTACGAGCAGTACTTC.

The V gene is TRBV5-1, the J gene TRBJ2-5; 9 bases are a match to TRBD1. V lost 3 bases to trimming and J lost 1 base; unmatched junction nucleotides: 4. CDR1 and CDR2 from the germline V gene are SGHRS and YFSETQ. The CDR3 has 15 residues. The CDR3 reads CASSWGQGGQETQYF. The DNA of the CDR3 is TGCGCCAGCAGCTGGGGACAGGGAGGCCAAGAGACCCAGTACTTC.

The J gene is TRBJ1-1, the V gene TRBV27; D remains ambiguous. V lost 0 bases to trimming and J lost 4 bases, with 15 bases between them. This CDR3 contains 16 residues. Per germline, CDR1 MNHEY and CDR2 SMNVEV (reference sequence). The CDR3, as DNA: TGTGCCAGCAGTTTATCGTGGGAGGGTGATGTCACTGAAGCTTTCTTT. Protein: CASSLSWEGDVTEAFF.

V usage is TRBV13 and J usage is TRBJ2-5; D may correspond to TRBD1 or TRBD2 (5 bases each). In germline, CDR1 is PRHDT, CDR2 FYEKMQ (reference sequence). The CDR3 runs 14 residues. Trimming pared 5 bases from V and 1 base from J, leaving 11 bases between. The CDR3 here is CASSGPGPQETQYF. CDR3 in DNA: TGTGCCAGCAGCGGGCCGGGACCCCAAGAGACCCAGTACTTC. Looking up the rest from reference TRBV13 and TRBJ2-5 gives the full variable domain: AAGVIQSPRHLIKEKRETATLKCYPIPRHDTVYWYQQGPGQDPQFLISFYEKMQSDKGSIPDRFSAQQFSDYHSELNMSSLELGDSALYFCASSGPGPQETQYFGPGTRLLVL.

This chain uses TRBV9 with TRBJ2-7; D may be TRBD1 (5 bases). In germline, CDR1 is SGDLS, CDR2 YYNGEE. The CDR3 consists of 15 residues. V lost 4 bases, J lost 2 bases, and 16 bases lay in between. CDR3 coding DNA: TGTGCCAGCAGCTATACAGATTCAGGGACCTACGAGCAGTACTTC. Translating gives CASSYTDSGTYEQYF. Complete variable domain (other parts from reference TRBV9 and TRBJ2-7): DSGVTQTPKHLITATGQRVTLRCSPRSGDLSVYWYQQSLDQGLQFLIQYYNGEERAKGNILERFSAQQFPDLHSELNLSSLELGDSALYFCASSYTDSGTYEQYFGPGTRLTVT.

In the case of this clone: In the same sample, other DNA sequences code for this CDR3. V gene TRBV10-3 combines with J gene TRBJ2-5; D uncertain. The V and J ends lost 3 bases and 3 bases respectively, with 5 bases between them. Germline values: CDR1 ENHRY, CDR2 SYGVKD. The CDR3 contains 12 residues. CDR3 coding DNA: TGTGCCATCAGTGATAGGGAAGAGACCCAGTACTTC. It specifies CAISDREETQYF.

This rearrangement joins TRBV15 to TRBJ1-5; 7 positions match TRBD1. Germline CDR1 LNHNV, CDR2 YYDKDF (reference sequence). The length of the CDR3 is 15 residues. V shed 9 bases and J 0 bases; nucleotides not matched to a gene: 8. CDR3 bases: TGTGCCACACGGACAGGTGGTCATAGCAATCAGCCCCAGCATTTT. This codes for CATRTGGHSNQPQHF.

V and J are TRBV6-1 and TRBJ1-1; TRBD1 matches at 8 bases. Looked up from germline, CDR1 is MNHNS and CDR2 is SASEGT. The CDR3 is 14 amino acids. V shed 3 bases and J 3 bases; nucleotides not matched to a gene: 3. DNA of the CDR3: TGTGCCAGCAGTGAGGACAGGGTTTACACTGAAGCTTTCTTT. Amino acid sequence: CASSEDRVYTEAFF.

This chain joins TRBV11-2 and TRBJ2-5, with 7 bases identical to TRBD1. The CDR3 runs to 16 residues. The germline V gene encodes CDR1 SGHAT and CDR2 FQNNGV. The J segment lost 2 bases and the V segment lost 1 base, leaving 7 bases of the junction unmatched. The CDR3 here is CASSLGWGQQQETQYF. DNA for the CDR3: TGTGCCAGCAGCTTAGGGTGGGGACAGCAACAAGAGACCCAGTACTTC.

The chain joins TRBV6-6 to TRBJ2-7; 9 bases match TRBD1. CDR3 length: 16 amino acids. Germline V CDR1 and CDR2: MNHNY, SVGAGI (reference sequence). Trimming took 2 bases from V and 0 from J; bases not matched to a gene: 5. The CDR3 DNA reads TGTGCCAGCAGTTACACGTGGACAGGGGACTCCTACGAGCAGTACTTC. It codes for CASSYTWTGDSYEQYF.

The genes are TRBV30 and TRBJ2-2, with D uncertain. From germline, CDR1 is GTSNPN and CDR2 SVGIG (reference sequence). Trimming removed 3 bases at V and 5 bases at J, with 13 bases between. CDR3 length equals 14 residues. The CDR3 DNA follows: TGTGCCTGGAGCCTTTTCGTCCGGACCGGGGAGCTGTTTTTT. Translation: CAWSLFVRTGELFF.